The 23 T cell receptor beta chains in this list originate from one sample, sequenced in a study of T cell repertoires in cytomegalovirus infection. Each CDR3 protein gets one entry after TCRdb re-called the reads with MiXCR. The sample lists about 300,000 distinct CDR3 sequences; around 9.6% were seen once. The sample was PBMCs. All receptors derive from a human donor in good health (CMV status not recorded). Some clones in this sample may be carry-over from other donors' samples.

This clonotype has at least ten counts. V usage is TRBV14 and J usage is TRBJ2-1; D gene uncertain. V was cut by 0 bases and J by 1 base, with 7 bases left in between. The germline gives CDR1 SGHDN, CDR2 FVKESK. There are 15 residues in the CDR3. CDR3 amino acids: CASSQDWLSYNEQFF. As DNA, the CDR3 is TGTGCCAGCAGCCAAGATTGGCTATCCTACAATGAGCAGTTCTTC.

This clonotype was detected many times. The V and J genes are TRBV28 and TRBJ2-7; 7 bases map to TRBD1. V shed 3 bases, J shed 4 bases, and the junction held 6 bases outside the gene matches. This CDR3 comprises 14 residues. From germline, CDR1 is MDHEN and CDR2 SYDVKM. The CDR3 sequence is CASSFAGTAYEQYV. In DNA, the CDR3 is TGTGCCAGCAGTTTCGCCGGGACAGCATACGAGCAGTACGTC.

This clonotype came up a few times. The chain has TRBV25-1 and TRBJ1-4; TRBD1 aligns across 8 bases. The CDR3 is made up of 13 amino acids. V was pared by 7 bases and J by 8 bases, with 6 bases of the junction left unmatched. Germline V gives CDR1 MGHDK, CDR2 SYGVNS. CDR3 loop: CASNRGAGEKLFF. The DNA for the CDR3 is TGTGCCAGCAACAGGGGGGCAGGCGAAAAACTGTTTTTT.

This clonotype was detected ten times or more. The chain is built from TRBV7-2 and TRBJ1-1; TRBD1 agrees at 8 bases. CDR3 length equals 15 residues. The V gene's germline CDR1 is SGHTA and CDR2 FQGNSA. Trimming at V came to 1 base and at J to 5 bases, leaving 6 bases not matched to a gene. The CDR3 sequence: CASSLGPGGVTEAFF. In DNA form, the CDR3 reads TGTGCCAGCAGCTTAGGTCCAGGGGGCGTAACTGAAGCTTTCTTT.

As for this clonotype: A much larger clone sits a single nucleotide away, making a read error possible. DNA of the CDR3: TGCGCCAGCAGCTTCCAGACTGGTCAGCCCCAGCATTTT. Translated, it gives CASSFQTGQPQHF. The chain combines TRBV5-1 with TRBJ1-5; unclear D gene. This CDR3 is 13 amino acids long. Germline assignment: CDR1 SGHRS and CDR2 YFSETQ. The V gene lost 2 bases and the J gene lost 6 bases, with 9 bases spanning the gap. Supplemented by reference TRBV5-1 and TRBJ1-5, the full variable domain reads KAGVTQTPRYLIKTRGQQVTLSCSPISGHRSVSWYQQTPGQGLQFLFEYFSETQRNKGNFPGRFSGRQFSNSRSEMNVSTLELGDSALYLCASSFQTGQPQHFGDGTRLSIL.

In its sample, this clonotype was seen a few times. V gene TRBV9 combines with J gene TRBJ2-5; 7 bases map to TRBD2. The J segment lost 2 bases and the V segment lost 2 bases, leaving 6 bases of the junction unmatched. This CDR3 is built from 15 residues. Germline CDR1 is SGDLS and CDR2 is YYNGEE. The CDR3 sequence is CASSVGTIEQETQYF. For the CDR3, the DNA is TGTGCCAGCAGCGTCGGGACTATTGAACAAGAGACCCAGTACTTC. The full variable domain, in which reference TRBV9 and TRBJ2-5 provide the parts outside the CDR3, is DSGVTQTPKHLITATGQRVTLRCSPRSGDLSVYWYQQSLDQGLQFLIQYYNGEERAKGNILERFSAQQFPDLHSELNLSSLELGDSALYFCASSVGTIEQETQYFGPGTRLLVL.

There are many counts of this clonotype. The chain links TRBV6-2 or TRBV6-3 to TRBJ2-1; TRBD1 aligns across 10 bases. V was clipped by 4 bases and J by 3 bases; unmatched bases: 6. Germline-derived CDR1 and CDR2 are MNHEY and SVGEGT. This CDR3 comprises 16 residues. The CDR3 loop reads CASSFEGQGFYNEQFF. Here the CDR3 DNA reads TGTGCCAGCAGTTTTGAGGGACAGGGGTTCTACAATGAGCAGTTCTTC.

This clonotype was seen many times. The chain uses TRBV6-2 or TRBV6-3 and TRBJ2-1; perhaps TRBD2 as D (6 bases). Between the trimmed V and J ends, which lost 6 bases and 4 bases, there was a span of 16 bases. Per germline, CDR1 MNHEY and CDR2 SVGEGT. The CDR3 extends over 15 amino acids. The CDR3 region is CASSPPAGYYNEQFF. In DNA, the CDR3 is TGTGCCAGCAGCCCCCCCGCGGGGTATTACAATGAGCAGTTCTTC.

This chain connects TRBV29-1 to TRBJ1-4, with D possibly TRBD1 on 6 matching bases. This CDR3 region has 14 residues. V shed 5 bases and J shed 5 bases, with 15 bases lying between them. CDR1 is SQVTM, CDR2 ANQGSEA, per germline. Here the CDR3 reads CSVTTGTMNEKLFF. The CDR3 bases are TGCAGCGTTACGACCGGGACAATGAATGAAAAACTGTTTTTT.

This clonotype has a count of ten or more. This chain uses TRBV28 with TRBJ1-6; D is undetermined. V gave up 2 bases and J gave up 8 bases, with 4 bases separating them. The CDR3 spans 12 residues. Germline V gene sequence: CDR1 MDHEN, CDR2 SYDVKM. CDR3 sequence: CASSLLDSPLHF. For the CDR3, the DNA is TGTGCCAGCAGTTTACTGGATTCACCCCTCCACTTT.

This clonotype occurred a few times. The rearrangement joins TRBV5-4 to TRBJ2-2, with a possible D match to TRBD2 (6 bases). Germline V gene sequence: CDR1 SGHNT, CDR2 YYREEE (reference sequence). The CDR3 length is 14 residues. V lost 3 bases, J lost 3 bases, and 9 bases lay in between. CDR3 sequence (DNA): TGTGCCAGCAGCTCCGGGACTTACACCGGGGAGCTGTTTTTT. This codes for CASSSGTYTGELFF.

This clonotype appeared many times. The J gene is TRBJ2-3, the V gene TRBV4-1; TRBD1 might be the D (5 bases). The V gene's germline CDR1 is MGHRA and CDR2 YSYEKL. Trimming took 3 bases from V and 1 from J, leaving 20 bases between them. CDR3 length: 18 amino acids. CDR3 DNA sequence: TGCGCCAGCAGCCAGGATTCCCTTGCTGGGGCGGGCACAGATACGCAGTATTTT. Translation: CASSQDSLAGAGTDTQYF.

This clonotype occurred many times. J is TRBJ2-5 and V is TRBV23-1; tentative D call: TRBD1 (6 bases). TRBV23-1 is designated an ORF whose function remains uncertain. The CDR3 extends over 15 amino acids. Trimming pared 0 bases from V and 10 bases from J, leaving 18 bases between. CDR3 coding DNA: TGCGCCAGCAGTCAATCGCAGGGGTTTTGGGCGAACCAGTACTTC. Its translation: CASSQSQGFWANQYF.

The table lists this clonotype with many counts. The gene calls are TRBV18 and TRBJ1-2, with 7 bases aligning to TRBD1. Germline CDR1 reads KGHSH; CDR2 reads LQKENI. This CDR3 comprises 15 residues. Trimming took 3 bases from V and 4 from J; bases not matched to a gene: 8. The CDR3 spells CASSPRTGNPYGYTF. The CDR3 DNA reads as TGTGCCAGCTCACCGAGGACAGGAAACCCCTATGGCTACACCTTC.

This clonotype was found a few times. The chain joins TRBV24-1 to TRBJ2-1; 9 bases fit TRBD1. V was pared by 4 bases and J by 10 bases, with 10 bases of the junction left unmatched. Per germline, CDR1 KGHDR and CDR2 SFDVKD. The CDR3 is 15 residues long. The CDR3 protein is CATSEGGDRGSEQFF. CDR3 sequence (DNA): TGTGCCACCAGTGAGGGGGGTGACAGGGGGAGCGAGCAGTTCTTC.

In its sample, this clonotype was seen many times. The chain combines TRBV7-2 with TRBJ2-5; 7 nucleotides align to TRBD1. Losses at the gene ends were 8 bases for V and 4 bases for J; bases not matched to a gene: 4. The CDR3 is 12 amino acids. Germline V gene lookup returns CDR1 SGHTA and CDR2 FQGNSA. CDR3 sequence (DNA): TGTGCCAGCGGCAGGGACAGAGAGACCCAGTACTTC. It yields the protein CASGRDRETQYF.

This clonotype has a count of ten or more. CDR3 region: CSAMTGSYTEAFF. In DNA, the CDR3 is TGCAGTGCGATGACAGGGTCGTACACTGAAGCTTTCTTT. This chain connects TRBV20-1 to TRBJ1-1, with 7 nucleotides matching TRBD1. CDR3 size: 13 residues. Looked up from germline, CDR1 is DFQATT and CDR2 is SNEGSKA (reference sequence). Unmatched junction bases numbered 7, after V lost 6 bases and J lost 3 bases.

The sample holds a few counts of this clonotype. The chain couples TRBV12-3 or TRBV12-4 to TRBJ2-7; unclear D gene. The ends were cut back, 4 bases at V and 4 bases at J, with 8 bases in the middle. This CDR3 region has 12 residues. The chain's CDR3 is CASSSDLYEQYF. The CDR3 coding sequence is TGTGCCAGCAGTTCGGACCTTTACGAGCAGTACTTC.

This clonotype occurred many times. V usage is TRBV20-1 and J usage is TRBJ2-5, with D possibly matching TRBD2 (5 bases). The CDR3 extends over 17 amino acids. CDR1 is DFQATT, CDR2 SNEGSKA, per germline (reference sequence). V gave up 0 bases and J gave up 3 bases, with 20 bases separating them. CDR3 sequence reads: CSARDLTVWTAKETQYF. Here the CDR3 DNA reads TGCAGTGCTAGAGATCTCACCGTTTGGACTGCCAAAGAGACCCAGTACTTC.

V and J are TRBV29-1 and TRBJ2-2; 7 bases map to TRBD2. Germline values: CDR1 SQVTM, CDR2 ANQGSEA. Trimming took 1 base from V and 4 from J; bases not matched to a gene: 9. This CDR3 contains 16 residues. CDR3 nucleotide sequence: TGCAGCGTTGAAGGGGTTAGCGGGCAACCCACCGGGGAGCTGTTTTTT. Its translation is CSVEGVSGQPTGELFF.

This clonotype was detected many times. V is TRBV11-3 and J is TRBJ2-3; TRBD1 is a possible D gene (6 bases). CDR1 is SGHNT, CDR2 YENEEA, per germline. Trimming took 1 base from V and 1 from J, leaving 9 bases between them. The CDR3 consists of 15 residues. This CDR3 is CASSLAGAGTDTQYF. The DNA of the CDR3 is TGTGCCAGCAGCTTAGCAGGGGCGGGCACAGATACGCAGTATTTT.

This clonotype was found a few times. The chain recombines TRBV20-1 with TRBJ2-3, with D possibly TRBD2 on 6 matching bases. V was shortened by 8 bases and J by 2 bases, with 20 bases between the two germline ends. Germline V gene data show CDR1 as DFQATT and CDR2 as SNEGSKA (reference sequence). The CDR3 contains 15 residues. The CDR3 DNA follows: TGCAGTCTTACCGAGGCGGGGACCCTCACAGATACGCAGTATTTT. This translates into CSLTEAGTLTDTQYF.

This clonotype was recorded at least ten times. V usage is TRBV7-2 and J usage is TRBJ1-5; 8 positions match TRBD1. Unmatched junction bases numbered 6, after V lost 1 base and J lost 7 bases. The CDR3 sequence is 15 residues long. The germline V gene encodes CDR1 SGHTA and CDR2 FQGNSA. CDR3: CASSLETGAPQPQHF. The CDR3 coding sequence is TGTGCCAGCAGCTTAGAGACAGGGGCGCCACAGCCCCAGCATTTT.